One sample yielded the 20 T cell receptor beta chains listed below, sequenced in a study of T-cell memory formation after mild COVID-19. TCRdb reprocessed the 5' RACE reads via MiXCR and lists one record per CDR3 protein. The sample lists around 530,000 distinct CDR3 sequences, 20% to 25% occurring once. What was sequenced was PBMCs or a T cell subset sorted from them (not recorded which). All receptors come from an adult woman who had mild COVID-19 (a few samples of this study predate the infection). Cell type and time point are not known.

J is TRBJ2-1 and V is TRBV3-1; 7 positions match TRBD2. Germline lookup yields CDR1 LGHDT and CDR2 YNNKEL (reference sequence). J gave up 1 base and V 1 base, and 1 base lay outside the gene matches. CDR3 length: 15 residues. The CDR3 is CASSQGEGSYNEQFF. The CDR3 nucleotides are TGTGCCAGCAGCCAAGGGGAGGGTTCCTACAATGAGCAGTTCTTC.

This sequence joins TRBV12-3 or TRBV12-4 and TRBJ1-2, with a tentative D call TRBD1 (5 bases). The CDR3 spans 14 residues. With 3 bases removed from V and 4 bases from J, the gap between germline ends came to 12 bases. Here the CDR3 reads CASSFRGSSYGYTF. Here the CDR3 DNA reads TGTGCCAGCAGTTTTAGGGGCAGCTCCTATGGCTACACCTTC.

This clonotype has just a few counts. This rearrangement joins TRBV7-2 to TRBJ2-1; 7 bases are shared with TRBD1. V was pared by 5 bases and J by 4 bases, with 5 bases of the junction left unmatched. CDR1 SGHTA and CDR2 FQGNSA come from the germline V gene. The CDR3 length is 14 residues. The CDR3 bases are TGTGCCAGCAGCACACAGGGACAGTACAATGAGCAGTTCTTC. Translation gives CASSTQGQYNEQFF.

A few counts support this clonotype. The CDR3 DNA is TGTGCCATCAGTGAGTCGAAGAGCAATCAGCCCCAGCATTTT. Translated: CAISESKSNQPQHF. V usage is TRBV10-3 and J usage is TRBJ1-5; D ambiguous. This CDR3 spans 14 amino acids. Germline assignment: CDR1 ENHRY and CDR2 SYGVKD. Trimming left V 0 bases short and J 1 base short, with 4 bases between.

The rearrangement links TRBV25-1 to TRBJ2-3; no reliable D call. Germline V lookup: CDR1 MGHDK, CDR2 SYGVNS. The CDR3 contains 14 residues. The V end was cut by 4 bases, the J end by 0 bases, with 8 bases between. The chain's CDR3 is CASSVWESTDTQYF. For the CDR3, the DNA is TGTGCCAGCAGTGTGTGGGAAAGCACAGATACGCAGTATTTT.

The gene calls are TRBV29-1 and TRBJ2-1, with TRBD2 matching over 8 bases. The CDR3 sequence is 16 residues long. Germline loops: CDR1 SQVTM, CDR2 ANQGSEA. The ends lost 3 bases at V and 1 base at J; junction bases unmatched: 8. CDR3 in amino acids: CSVDWVAGISYNEQFF. In DNA form, the CDR3 reads TGCAGCGTTGATTGGGTAGCGGGAATTTCCTACAATGAGCAGTTCTTC.

This clonotype was recorded a few times. The chain joins TRBV9 to TRBJ2-3; 8 bases fit TRBD1. The CDR3 length is 18 residues. The V gene's germline CDR1 is SGDLS and CDR2 YYNGEE. Losses at the gene ends were 0 bases for V and 1 base for J; bases not matched to a gene: 10. The CDR3 here is CASSVGRTGYSGTDTQYF. The CDR3 region has the DNA TGTGCCAGCAGCGTAGGTCGGACAGGGTATTCTGGCACAGATACGCAGTATTTT.

The chain joins TRBV24-1 to TRBJ1-5; D is uncertain. Trimming cost V 5 bases and J 6 bases, with 16 bases left between them. The germline CDR1 and CDR2 sequences are KGHDR and SFDVKD. The CDR3 consists of 15 residues. CDR3 coding DNA: TGTGCCACCAGTGCTGGACCGGGATTCGGTCAGCCCCAGCATTTT. This gives the protein CATSAGPGFGQPQHF.

The rearrangement links TRBV27 to TRBJ2-1, with a possible D match to TRBD2 (6 bases). Germline CDR1 and CDR2: MNHEY and SMNVEV (reference sequence). Trimming took off 2 bases at V and 8 bases at J, with 7 bases between the two ends. The CDR3 runs to 12 residues. CDR3 nucleotides: TGTGCCAGCAGTTTACGGGGGTATGAGCAGTTCTTC. As protein: CASSLRGYEQFF.

This clonotype showed up just a few times. V gene TRBV18 combines with J gene TRBJ2-7; a possible D gene is TRBD2 (7 bases). V lost 3 bases to trimming and J lost 5 bases, with 23 bases between them. The V gene's germline CDR1 is KGHSH and CDR2 LQKENI. CDR3 length: 17 residues. The CDR3 nucleotides read TGTGCCAGCTCACCTTCATTTCAGTTGAGGGGGGGCGACGAGCAGTACTTC. This encodes CASSPSFQLRGGDEQYF.

The CDR3 sequence is CASRGLGRGAEAFF. The CDR3 DNA sequence: TGTGCCAGCAGAGGTTTGGGGCGGGGGGCTGAAGCTTTCTTT. The chain couples TRBV14 to TRBJ1-1, with D possibly matching TRBD1 (5 bases). V dropped 6 bases and J dropped 6 bases, with 17 bases sitting between them. Germline V CDR1 and CDR2: SGHDN, FVKESK. CDR3 size: 14 residues.

Here the CDR3 reads CASSPNFSGGPTSTDTQYF. The CDR3 coding sequence is TGCGCCAGCAGCCCCAACTTTAGCGGGGGGCCAACTAGCACAGATACGCAGTATTTT. The gene calls are TRBV5-1 and TRBJ2-3, with 10 bases identical to TRBD2. CDR1 is SGHRS and CDR2 is YFSETQ in the germline V gene. The V and J ends lost 4 bases and 0 bases, in that order; junction bases with no gene match: 14. CDR3 length equals 19 residues. The full variable domain, rest sourced from reference TRBV5-1 and TRBJ2-3, is KAGVTQTPRYLIKTRGQQVTLSCSPISGHRSVSWYQQTPGQGLQFLFEYFSETQRNKGNFPGRFSGRQFSNSRSEMNVSTLELGDSALYLCASSPNFSGGPTSTDTQYFGPGTRLTVL.

The table lists this clonotype with many counts. J is TRBJ2-1 and V is TRBV10-3; TRBD1 matches 10 bases. Germline trimming cut 4 bases from V and 3 bases from J; bases unmatched to any gene: 3. Germline CDR1 reads ENHRY; CDR2 reads SYGVKD. The CDR3 covers 15 residues. The CDR3 coding sequence is TGTGCCATCAGTGGCCGGGACAGGGGCTACAATGAGCAGTTCTTC. The encoded protein is CAISGRDRGYNEQFF.

The chain combines TRBV6-6 with TRBJ2-1, with 7 nucleotides matching TRBD1. Germline-derived CDR1 and CDR2 are MNHNY and SVGAGI (reference sequence). Losses at the gene ends were 2 bases for V and 9 bases for J; bases not matched to a gene: 7. The CDR3 contains 14 residues. The CDR3 DNA reads as TGTGCCAGCAGTTACGTTGACAGGGCGAGTGAGCAGTTCTTC. Residues: CASSYVDRASEQFF.

This clonotype appeared a few times. The genes are TRBV5-1 and TRBJ2-7, with TRBD2 identical over 9 bases. There are 12 residues in the CDR3. Per germline, CDR1 SGHRS and CDR2 YFSETQ. V lost 4 bases to trimming and J lost 5 bases; unmatched junction nucleotides: 1. CDR3 amino acids: CASSRLADEQYF. The CDR3 bases are TGCGCCAGCAGCCGACTAGCGGACGAGCAGTACTTC.

The chain recombines TRBV24-1 with TRBJ2-1; possibly TRBD1 for D (5 bases). CDR3 length equals 14 residues. V shed 1 base and J shed 9 bases, with 12 bases lying between them. Germline CDR1 is KGHDR and CDR2 is SFDVKD. The CDR3 region has the DNA TGTGCCACCAGTGATTTCCAGGGTTCCACTGAGCAGTTCTTC. This encodes CATSDFQGSTEQFF.

The sample holds a few counts of this clonotype. The chain joins TRBV9 to TRBJ1-1, with D possibly TRBD1 on 5 matching bases. Germline CDR1 and CDR2: SGDLS and YYNGEE. Trimming took 4 bases from V and 5 from J, leaving 15 bases between them. The CDR3 extends over 14 amino acids. The CDR3 loop reads CASSLTSGKTEAFF. CDR3 DNA sequence: TGTGCCAGCAGCCTCACGTCAGGGAAGACTGAAGCTTTCTTT. The entire variable domain, with the rest obtained from reference TRBV9 and TRBJ1-1, is as follows: DSGVTQTPKHLITATGQRVTLRCSPRSGDLSVYWYQQSLDQGLQFLIQYYNGEERAKGNILERFSAQQFPDLHSELNLSSLELGDSALYFCASSLTSGKTEAFFGQGTRLTVV.

V and J are TRBV20-1 and TRBJ1-1, with 9 bases lining up with TRBD1. V trimming: 6 bases; J trimming: 0 bases; junction bases outside the gene matches: 5. The CDR3 sequence is 14 residues long. The germline V gene encodes CDR1 DFQATT and CDR2 SNEGSKA (reference sequence). In DNA form, the CDR3 reads TGCAGTGCCGCGACAGGGGGGATGAACACTGAAGCTTTCTTT. Its translation: CSAATGGMNTEAFF.

This clonotype was recorded a few times. The chain has TRBV20-1 and TRBJ1-1; D call uncertain. Germline lookup yields CDR1 DFQATT and CDR2 SNEGSKA (reference sequence). This CDR3 has 13 amino acids. The chain's CDR3 is CRVEQLMNTEAFF. CDR3 nucleotide sequence: TGCAGGGTGGAGCAACTCATGAACACTGAAGCTTTCTTT.

This clonotype was found a few times. V and J are TRBV6-5 and TRBJ2-3; D is unclear. Per the germline V gene, CDR1 is MNHEY and CDR2 is SVGAGI. V gave up 1 base and J gave up 2 bases, with 4 bases separating them. The CDR3 is 13 residues long. CDR3: CASSYFVTDTQYF. The CDR3 DNA reads TGTGCCAGCAGTTACTTTGTCACAGATACGCAGTATTTT.